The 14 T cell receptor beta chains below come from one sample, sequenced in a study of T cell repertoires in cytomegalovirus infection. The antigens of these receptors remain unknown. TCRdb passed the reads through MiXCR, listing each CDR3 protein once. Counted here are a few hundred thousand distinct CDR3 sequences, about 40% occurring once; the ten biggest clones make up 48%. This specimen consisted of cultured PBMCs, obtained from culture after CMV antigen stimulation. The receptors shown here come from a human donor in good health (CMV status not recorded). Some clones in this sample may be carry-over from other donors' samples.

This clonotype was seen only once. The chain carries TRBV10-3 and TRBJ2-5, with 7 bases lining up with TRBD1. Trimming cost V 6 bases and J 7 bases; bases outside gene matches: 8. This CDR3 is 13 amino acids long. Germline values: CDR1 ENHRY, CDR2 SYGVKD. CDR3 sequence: CAISGDSPGTQYF. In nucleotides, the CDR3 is TGTGCCATCAGCGGGGACAGTCCGGGGACCCAGTACTTC.

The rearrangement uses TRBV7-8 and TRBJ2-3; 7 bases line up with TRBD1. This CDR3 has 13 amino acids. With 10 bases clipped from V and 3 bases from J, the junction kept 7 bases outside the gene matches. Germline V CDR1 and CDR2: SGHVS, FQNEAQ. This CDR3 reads CATEGAETDTQYF. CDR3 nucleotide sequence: TGTGCCACCGAGGGGGCGGAGACAGATACGCAGTATTTT.

DNA of the CDR3: TGTGCCAGCAGCCAAGGAGCAGGAAGTACAGATACGCAGTATTTT. This gives the protein CASSQGAGSTDTQYF. This chain uses TRBV3-1 with TRBJ2-3; no definite D call. Trimming removed 1 base at V and 3 bases at J, with 11 bases between. This CDR3 is 15 amino acids long. Looked up from germline, CDR1 is LGHDT and CDR2 is YNNKEL (reference sequence).

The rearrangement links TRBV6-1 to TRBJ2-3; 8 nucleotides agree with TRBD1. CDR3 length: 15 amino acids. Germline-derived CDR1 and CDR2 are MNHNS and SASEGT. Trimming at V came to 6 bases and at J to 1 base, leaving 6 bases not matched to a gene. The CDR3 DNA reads TGTGCCAGCAGCCAAACAGGGGGGCGCACAGATACGCAGTATTTT. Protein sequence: CASSQTGGRTDTQYF.

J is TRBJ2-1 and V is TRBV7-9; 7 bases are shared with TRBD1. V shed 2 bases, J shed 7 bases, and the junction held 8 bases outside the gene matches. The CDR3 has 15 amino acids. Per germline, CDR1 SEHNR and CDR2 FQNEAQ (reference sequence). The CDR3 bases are TGTGCCAGCAGCTTAAGACAGGGCGGTATGAATGAGCAGTTCTTC. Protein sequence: CASSLRQGGMNEQFF.

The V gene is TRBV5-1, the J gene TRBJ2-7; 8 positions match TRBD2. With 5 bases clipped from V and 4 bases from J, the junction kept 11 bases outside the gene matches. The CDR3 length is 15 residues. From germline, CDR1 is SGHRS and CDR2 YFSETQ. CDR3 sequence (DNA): TGCGCCAGCAGGACCGGGGGGGCCGGAGGATACGAGCAGTACTTC. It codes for CASRTGGAGGYEQYF.

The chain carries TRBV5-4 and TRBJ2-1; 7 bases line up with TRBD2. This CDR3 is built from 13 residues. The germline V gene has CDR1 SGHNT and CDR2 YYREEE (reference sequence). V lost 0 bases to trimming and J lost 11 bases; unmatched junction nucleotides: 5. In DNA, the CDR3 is TGTGCCAGCAGCTTGGAGGCTAGCGGTCAGCAGTTCTTC. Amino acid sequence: CASSLEASGQQFF. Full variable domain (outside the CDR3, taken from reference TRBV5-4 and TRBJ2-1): ETGVTQSPTHLIKTRGQQVTLRCSSQSGHNTVSWYQQALGQGPQFIFQYYREEENGRGNFPPRFSGLQFPNYSSELNVNALELDDSALYLCASSLEASGQQFFGPGTRLTVL.

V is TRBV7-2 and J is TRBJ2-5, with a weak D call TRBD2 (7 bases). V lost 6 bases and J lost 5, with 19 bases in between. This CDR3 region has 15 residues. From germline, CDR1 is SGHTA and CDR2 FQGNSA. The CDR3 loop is CASRQTRGGGETQYF. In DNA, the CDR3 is TGTGCCAGCAGGCAAACGAGGGGGGGTGGGGAGACCCAGTACTTC.

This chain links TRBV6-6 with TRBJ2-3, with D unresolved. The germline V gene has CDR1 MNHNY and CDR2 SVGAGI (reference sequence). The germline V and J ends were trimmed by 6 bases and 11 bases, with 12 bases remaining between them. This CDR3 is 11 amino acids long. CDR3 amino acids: CASSPSSEQYF. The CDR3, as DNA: TGTGCCAGCAGCCCCTCCAGTGAGCAGTATTTT.

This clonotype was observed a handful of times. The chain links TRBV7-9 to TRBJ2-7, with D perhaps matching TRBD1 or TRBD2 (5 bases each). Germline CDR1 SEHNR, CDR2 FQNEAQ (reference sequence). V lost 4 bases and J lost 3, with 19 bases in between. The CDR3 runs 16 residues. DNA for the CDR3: TGTGCCAGCAGCTCATTGGGGGAGAAATTGGACTACGAGCAGTACTTC. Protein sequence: CASSSLGEKLDYEQYF.

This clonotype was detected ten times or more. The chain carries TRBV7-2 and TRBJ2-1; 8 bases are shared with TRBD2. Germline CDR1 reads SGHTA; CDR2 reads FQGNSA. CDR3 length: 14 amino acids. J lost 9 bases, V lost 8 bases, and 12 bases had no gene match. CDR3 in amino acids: CASREVSGKTEQFF. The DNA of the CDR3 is TGTGCCAGCCGGGAAGTTAGCGGGAAGACTGAGCAGTTCTTC.

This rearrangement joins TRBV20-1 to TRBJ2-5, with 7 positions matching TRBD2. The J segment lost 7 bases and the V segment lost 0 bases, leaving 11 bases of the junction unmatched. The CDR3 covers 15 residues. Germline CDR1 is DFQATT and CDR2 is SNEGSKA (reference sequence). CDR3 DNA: TGCAGTGCTAGAGATCGCCGACTAGCCGGACCGACCCAGTACTTC. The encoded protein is CSARDRRLAGPTQYF.

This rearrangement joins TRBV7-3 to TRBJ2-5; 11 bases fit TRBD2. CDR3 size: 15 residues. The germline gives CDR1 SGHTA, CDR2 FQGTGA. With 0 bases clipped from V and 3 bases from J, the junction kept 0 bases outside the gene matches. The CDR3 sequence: CASSLTTSGEETQYF. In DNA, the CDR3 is TGTGCCAGCAGCTTAACGACTAGCGGGGAAGAGACCCAGTACTTC.

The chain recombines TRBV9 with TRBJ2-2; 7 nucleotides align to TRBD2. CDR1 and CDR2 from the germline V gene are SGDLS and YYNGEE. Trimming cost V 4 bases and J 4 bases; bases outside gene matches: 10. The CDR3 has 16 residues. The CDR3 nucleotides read TGTGCCAGCAGCCCCCAGGGAGGGCGCGGCACCGGGGAGCTGTTTTTT. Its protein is CASSPQGGRGTGELFF.